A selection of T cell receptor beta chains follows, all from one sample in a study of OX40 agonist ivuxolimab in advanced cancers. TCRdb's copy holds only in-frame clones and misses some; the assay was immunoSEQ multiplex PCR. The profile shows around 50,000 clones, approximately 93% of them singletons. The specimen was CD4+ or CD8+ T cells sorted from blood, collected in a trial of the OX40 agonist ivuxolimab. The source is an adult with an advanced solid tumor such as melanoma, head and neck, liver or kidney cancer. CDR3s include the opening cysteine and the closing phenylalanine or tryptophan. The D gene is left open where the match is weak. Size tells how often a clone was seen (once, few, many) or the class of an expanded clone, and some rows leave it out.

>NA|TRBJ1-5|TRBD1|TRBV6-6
CASSRQGAHNQPQHF
TGTGCCAGCAGCCGACAGGGGGCGCATAATCAGCCCCAGCATTTT
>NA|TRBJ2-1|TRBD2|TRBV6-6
CASSASSGGTEQFF
TGTGCCAGCAGTGCCTCTTCGGGGGGGACTGAGCAGTTCTTC
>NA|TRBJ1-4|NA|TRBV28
CASSSYGRDEKLFF
TGTGCCAGCAGTTCTTATGGGCGGGACGAAAAACTGTTTTTT
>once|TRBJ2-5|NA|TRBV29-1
CSVEDGQDTQETQYF
TGCAGCGTTGAAGATGGGCAGGATACTCAAGAGACCCAGTACTTC
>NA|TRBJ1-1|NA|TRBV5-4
CASSPRWDTEAFF
TGTGCCAGCAGCCCGAGGTGGGACACTGAAGCTTTCTTT
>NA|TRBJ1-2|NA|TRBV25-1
CASSEQYYGYTF
TGTGCCAGCAGTGAACAGTACTATGGCTACACCTTC
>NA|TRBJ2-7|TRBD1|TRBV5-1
CASSSQSRTGLNYEQYF
TGCGCCAGCAGCTCTCAGAGTCGGACAGGGCTTAACTACGAGCAGTACTTC
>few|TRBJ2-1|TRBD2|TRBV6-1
CASRLAGAQQFF
TGTGCCAGCAGGCTAGCGGGAGCCCAGCAGTTCTTC
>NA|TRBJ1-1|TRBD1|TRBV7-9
CASSLIFRGQGRTEASF
TGTGCCAGCAGCTTAATCTTTCGGGGACAGGGGAGGACTGAAGCTTCCTTT
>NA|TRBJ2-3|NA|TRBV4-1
CASSQEELSTDTQYF
TGCGCCAGCAGCCAAGAAGAACTATCCACAGATACGCAGTATTTT
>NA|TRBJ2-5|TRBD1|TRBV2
CASSNTGGETQYF
TGTGCCAGCAGTAATACAGGGGGTGAGACCCAGTACTTC
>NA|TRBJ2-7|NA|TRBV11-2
CASSLEYSVPGEFSYEQYF
TGTGCCAGCAGCTTAGAATATTCAGTGCCAGGGGAGTTCTCCTACGAGCAGTACTTC
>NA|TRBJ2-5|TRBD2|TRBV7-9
CASSRSGGTAFRETQYF
TGTGCCAGCAGCCGTAGCGGGGGAACCGCCTTTAGAGAGACCCAGTACTTC
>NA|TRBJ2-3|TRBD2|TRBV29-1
CSRGSGSLTDTQYF
TGCAGCCGCGGAAGCGGGAGCCTCACAGATACGCAGTATTTT
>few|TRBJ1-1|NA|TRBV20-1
CSAIFQTVAFF
TGCAGTGCTATTTTCCAGACGGTAGCTTTCTTT
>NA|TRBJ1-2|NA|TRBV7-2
CASSEGTNYGYTF
TGTGCCAGCAGCGAAGGGACAAACTATGGCTACACCTTC
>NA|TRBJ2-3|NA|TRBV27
CGSRPGTLSTDTQYF
TGTGGGAGCCGACCGGGGACGTTGAGCACAGATACGCAGTATTTT
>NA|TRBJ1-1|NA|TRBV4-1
CASSQGGQNTEAFF
TGCGCCAGCAGCCAAGGAGGCCAGAACACTGAAGCTTTCTTT
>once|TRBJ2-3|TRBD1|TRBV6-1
CASSEDRLLDTQYF
TGTGCCAGCAGTGAGGACAGGCTTCTAGATACGCAGTATTTT
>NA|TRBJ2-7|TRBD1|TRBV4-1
CASSQAGTGTRQYF
TGCGCCAGCAGCCAAGCCGGGACAGGGACCAGGCAGTACTTC
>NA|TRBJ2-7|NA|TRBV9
CASSVGAGEAGEQYF
TGTGCCAGCAGCGTAGGAGCAGGGGAAGCTGGCGAGCAGTACTTC
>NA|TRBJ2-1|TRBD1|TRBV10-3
CAISEDRGYNEQFF
TGTGCCATCAGTGAGGACAGGGGGTACAATGAGCAGTTCTTC
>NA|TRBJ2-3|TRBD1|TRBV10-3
CAIRTTGGEGDTQYF
TGTGCCATCAGGACTACAGGGGGCGAGGGAGATACGCAGTATTTT
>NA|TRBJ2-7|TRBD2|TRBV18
CASSGGDYEQYF
TGTGCCAGCTCTGGGGGGGACTACGAGCAGTACTTC
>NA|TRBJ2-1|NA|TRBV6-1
CASRVLPNEQFF
TGTGCCAGCAGGGTCCTTCCGAATGAGCAGTTCTTC
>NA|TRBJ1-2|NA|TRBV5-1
CASSFSVPPTYGYTF
TGCGCCAGCTCCTTTAGCGTACCCCCGACCTATGGCTACACCTTC
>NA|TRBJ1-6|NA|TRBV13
CASSPRSSPLHF
TGTGCCAGCAGCCCCAGATCTTCACCCCTCCACTTT
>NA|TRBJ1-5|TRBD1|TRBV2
CASGRGTAGSNQPQHF
TGTGCCAGCGGACGAGGGACAGCGGGGAGCAATCAGCCCCAGCATTTT
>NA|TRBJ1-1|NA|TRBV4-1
CASSQELEAFF
TGCGCCAGCAGCCAAGAGCTGGAAGCTTTCTTT
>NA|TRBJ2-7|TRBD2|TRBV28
CASSQGRAYEQYF
TGTGCCAGCAGCCAAGGGAGGGCCTACGAGCAGTACTTC
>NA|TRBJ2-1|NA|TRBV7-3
CAGSLAVSSYNEQFF
TGTGCCGGCAGCTTAGCGGTTAGCTCCTACAATGAGCAGTTCTTC
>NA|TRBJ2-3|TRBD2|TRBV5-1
CASSLRLAGSRTDTQYF
TGCGCCAGCAGCTTGAGACTAGCGGGAAGCAGAACAGATACGCAGTATTTT
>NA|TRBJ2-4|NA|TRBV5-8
CASSLVSLAKNIQYF
TGTGCCAGCAGCTTGGTTAGCTTAGCCAAAAACATTCAGTACTTC
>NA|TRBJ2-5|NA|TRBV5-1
CASSGGALQETQYF
TGCGCCAGCAGCGGAGGGGCCCTCCAAGAGACCCAGTACTTC
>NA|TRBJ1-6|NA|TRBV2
CASSPGFNSPLHF
TGTGCCAGCAGTCCGGGATTTAATTCACCCCTCCACTTT
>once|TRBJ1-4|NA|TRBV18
CASSPRDGNEKLFF
TGTGCCAGCTCACCACGGGACGGAAATGAAAAACTGTTTTTT
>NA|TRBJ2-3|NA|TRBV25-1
CASSNPGPLDTQYF
TGTGCCAGCAGTAATCCGGGACCACTTGATACGCAGTATTTT
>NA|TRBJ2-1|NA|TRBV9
CASSVSYKRVRTYNEQFF
TGTGCCAGCAGCGTATCGTATAAGCGGGTGCGGACCTACAATGAGCAGTTCTTC
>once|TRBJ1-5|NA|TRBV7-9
CASSLSGRGGYSNQPQHF
TGTGCCAGCAGCTTAAGTGGGCGGGGAGGATATAGCAATCAGCCCCAGCATTTT
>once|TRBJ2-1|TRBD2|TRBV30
CAWRGGSGGPWDEQFF
TGTGCCTGGAGAGGAGGTAGCGGGGGGCCTTGGGATGAGCAGTTCTTC
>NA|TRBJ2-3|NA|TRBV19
CASRKSGNTDTQYF
TGTGCCAGTAGGAAGAGCGGAAACACAGATACGCAGTATTTT
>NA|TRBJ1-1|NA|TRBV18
CASSPASRRRTEAFF
TGTGCCAGCTCACCAGCATCCCGGAGGCGGACTGAAGCTTTCTTT
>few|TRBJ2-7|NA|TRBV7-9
CASSLGQGGLYEQYF
TGTGCCAGCAGCTTAGGGCAGGGGGGACTCTACGAGCAGTACTTC
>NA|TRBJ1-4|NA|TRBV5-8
CASSLSGNEKLFF
TGTGCCAGCAGCTTGTCAGGAAATGAAAAACTGTTTTTT
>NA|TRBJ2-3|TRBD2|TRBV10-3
CAISLAGGRVDTQYF
TGTGCCATCAGTTTAGCGGGGGGCCGGGTAGATACGCAGTATTTT